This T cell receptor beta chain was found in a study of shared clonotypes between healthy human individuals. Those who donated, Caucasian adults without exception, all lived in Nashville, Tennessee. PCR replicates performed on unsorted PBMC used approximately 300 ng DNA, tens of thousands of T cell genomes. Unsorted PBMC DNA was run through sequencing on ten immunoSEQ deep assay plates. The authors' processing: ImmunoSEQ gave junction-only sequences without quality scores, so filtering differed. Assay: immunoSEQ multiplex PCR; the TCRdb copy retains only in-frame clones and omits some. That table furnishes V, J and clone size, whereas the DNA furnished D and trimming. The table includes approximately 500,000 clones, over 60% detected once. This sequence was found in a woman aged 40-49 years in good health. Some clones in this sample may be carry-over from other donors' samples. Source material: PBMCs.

CDR3 amino acids: CASSPMTRGWDTEAFF. CDR3 in DNA: TGTGCCAGCAGCCCCATGACCAGGGGCTGGGACACTGAAGCTTTCTTT. V is TRBV11-2 and J is TRBJ1-1, with D possibly being TRBD1 (6 bases). CDR1 is SGHAT, CDR2 FQNNGV, per germline. The V end lost 5 bases, the J end lost 3 bases, and 19 bases lay between the germline ends. This CDR3 comprises 16 residues.